This TCR beta chain was profiled in a study of identical twins. Study findings and constraints: Models underestimated how often monozygotic twins shared out-of-frame TCR alpha. Cord blood's abundant beta clonotypes had fewer insertions, unlike memory repertoires.

The CDR3 contains 14 residues. Trimming removed 3 bases from V and 4 bases from J; junction bases left unmatched: 1. CDR1 DFQATT and CDR2 SNEGSKA come from the germline V gene (reference sequence). Many counts were recorded for this clonotype. The target antigen is unknown. Each cDNA held unique molecular identifiers, and template switching gave it a universal primer site. One entry per CDR3 protein results from TCRdb running MiXCR on the 5' RACE reads. The sample contains fewer than 350,000 distinct CDR3 sequences, less than 9% of which appear only once. This sample also belongs to another study, concerning yellow fever vaccine responses in identical twins.

This chain connects TRBV20-1 to TRBJ2-1; 12 positions agree with TRBD2. The sequenced sample consisted of memory (CD45RO+) T cells sorted from blood. The source is a woman under 30 in good health. CDR3 DNA sequence: TGCAGTGCTAGCGGGACTAGCGGGTACAATGAGCAGTTCTTC. Amino acid sequence: CSASGTSGYNEQFF.